The 26 T cell receptor beta chains below all came from one sample that was sequenced in a study of graft-versus-host responses after intestinal transplantation. Assay used: immunoSEQ multiplex PCR; TCRdb lists only in-frame clones, some missing. The sample consists of 25,000 to 30,000 clones, more than 75% of them appearing once. These TCRs are of unknown antigen specificity. The starting material was unstimulated CD4+ T cells sorted from spleen or lymph node cells, obtained before intestinal transplant. The receptors stem from a human donor who received an intestinal transplant.

The chain has TRBV6-5 and TRBJ1-5; D unresolved. The V gene lost 6 bases and the J gene lost 2 bases, with 11 bases spanning the gap. The germline V gene has CDR1 MNHEY and CDR2 SVGAGI. CDR3 length: 14 residues. CDR3 in DNA: TGTGCCAGCAGCCCCGGGTTTCGCAATCAGCCCCAGCATTTT. It specifies CASSPGFRNQPQHF.

This sequence joins TRBV20-1 and TRBJ2-3, with no clear D. The V end lost 3 bases, the J end lost 11 bases, and 12 bases lay between the germline ends. The CDR3 spans 11 residues. CDR1 and CDR2 (germline): DFQATT, SNEGSKA (reference sequence). The CDR3 is CSARERSKQYF. CDR3 coding DNA: TGCAGTGCTAGGGAGAGGTCAAAGCAGTATTTT.

This chain connects TRBV16 to TRBJ2-1; no definite D call. Germline lookup yields CDR1 KGHSY and CDR2 FQNENV. The CDR3 has 14 residues. Trimming cost V 4 bases and J 5 bases, with 12 bases left between them. The CDR3: CASSPRQRNNEQFF. The CDR3 bases are TGTGCCAGCAGCCCCCGACAAAGAAACAATGAGCAGTTCTTC.

V is TRBV28 and J is TRBJ2-4, with D possibly matching TRBD1 (6 bases). Deletions cut 4 bases from V and 2 bases from J, with 12 bases between. Per germline, CDR1 MDHEN and CDR2 SYDVKM. This CDR3 spans 15 amino acids. The CDR3 nucleotides read TGTGCCAGCAGTTCCCCGACAGGCCCCAAAAACATTCAGTACTTC. Encoded protein: CASSSPTGPKNIQYF.

Remarks on this clone: Other DNA sequences in the same sample also yield this CDR3. V is TRBV18 and J is TRBJ2-5, with 7 bases fitting TRBD1. V trimming: 6 bases; J trimming: 3 bases; junction bases outside the gene matches: 10. There are 15 residues in the CDR3. Germline-derived CDR1 and CDR2 are KGHSH and LQKENI. In DNA, the CDR3 is TGTGCCAGCTCGCCTCAACAGGGGTCGGAAGAGACCCAGTACTTC. The encoded protein is CASSPQQGSEETQYF.

This clone was seen a handful of times. The rearrangement links TRBV6-5 to TRBJ2-2; 11 positions match TRBD2. This CDR3 contains 15 residues. Germline V CDR1 and CDR2: MNHEY, SVGAGI. The ends lost 6 bases at V and 5 bases at J; junction bases unmatched: 5. In DNA form, the CDR3 reads TGTGCCAGCAGCCAGATAGCGGGGGGGACCGGGGAGCTGTTTTTT. It translates to CASSQIAGGTGELFF.

The chain carries TRBV7-9 and TRBJ2-5; perhaps TRBD2 as D (5 bases). Trimming removed 3 bases from V and 2 bases from J, with 13 bases in between. The CDR3 extends over 15 amino acids. Germline CDR1 and CDR2: SEHNR and FQNEAQ (reference sequence). CDR3 sequence (DNA): TGTGCCAGCAGCTTTGGGGAGATACCGCAAGAGACCCAGTACTTC. Translated, it gives CASSFGEIPQETQYF.

V gene TRBV27 combines with J gene TRBJ1-6; TRBD1 matches at 9 bases. Unmatched junction bases numbered 18, after V lost 6 bases and J lost 6 bases. Germline CDR1 is MNHEY and CDR2 is SMNVEV (reference sequence). The CDR3 has 19 residues. In DNA form, the CDR3 reads TGTGCCAGCAGATCTCTAACCGGGACAGGGACATTGGGTAATTCACCCCTCCACTTT. Protein: CASRSLTGTGTLGNSPLHF.

The J gene is TRBJ1-5, the V gene TRBV18, with 7 nucleotides matching TRBD1. This CDR3 is built from 15 residues. V trimming: 4 bases; J trimming: 0 bases; junction bases outside the gene matches: 3. CDR1 is KGHSH, CDR2 LQKENI, per germline. The CDR3 region is CASSQGQLSNQPQHF. CDR3 nucleotides: TGTGCCAGCTCACAGGGACAGCTTAGCAATCAGCCCCAGCATTTT.

The chain is built from TRBV6-6 and TRBJ2-3; 9 bases line up with TRBD1. The CDR3 is 16 amino acids. The V gene end was trimmed by 6 bases and the J gene end by 6 bases; junction bases not matched to a gene: 13. In germline, CDR1 is MNHNY, CDR2 SVGAGI (reference sequence). The CDR3 bases are TGTGCCAGCAGAGGGGACAGGGCTCCCTTGGGCGATACGCAGTATTTT. Its translation is CASRGDRAPLGDTQYF.

The chain uses TRBV11-2 and TRBJ2-5; D call uncertain. V lost 4 bases and J lost 0, with 6 bases in between. CDR1 is SGHAT and CDR2 is FQNNGV in the germline V gene. The CDR3 consists of 13 residues. Here the CDR3 DNA reads TGTGCCAGCAGCTGGCAGGACCAAGAGACCCAGTACTTC. Translation: CASSWQDQETQYF.

The chain has TRBV7-2 and TRBJ1-2; a weak D match, TRBD1 (6 bases). The CDR3 contains 14 residues. The V end was cut by 1 base, the J end by 2 bases, with 8 bases between. Per the germline V gene, CDR1 is SGHTA and CDR2 is FQGNSA. CDR3 amino acids: CASSLETGNYGYTF. CDR3 nucleotide sequence: TGTGCCAGCAGCTTAGAAACAGGGAACTATGGCTACACCTTC.

The V and J genes are TRBV19 and TRBJ1-2, with TRBD1 identical over 7 bases. The length of the CDR3 is 15 residues. Germline CDR1 LNHDA, CDR2 SQIVND (reference sequence). The J segment lost 3 bases and the V segment lost 3 bases, leaving 7 bases of the junction unmatched. The CDR3 protein is CASSIQGGRYYGYTF. The CDR3 bases are TGTGCCAGTAGTATCCAGGGGGGACGGTACTATGGCTACACCTTC. The full variable domain, completed using reference TRBV19 and TRBJ1-2, is DGGITQSPKYLFRKEGQNVTLSCEQNLNHDAMYWYRQDPGQGLRLIYYSQIVNDFQKGDIAEGYSVSREKKESFPLTVTSAQKNPTAFYLCASSIQGGRYYGYTFGSGTRLTVV.

In its sample, this clone was seen a few times. The rearrangement joins TRBV14 to TRBJ2-3, with 14 bases aligning to TRBD2. The CDR3 covers 18 residues. With 1 base clipped from V and 1 base from J, the junction kept 4 bases outside the gene matches. Per germline, CDR1 SGHDN and CDR2 FVKESK. In nucleotides, the CDR3 is TGTGCCAGCAGCCAAGCCGGGACTAGCGGGGGCCGCACAGATACGCAGTATTTT. It is translated as CASSQAGTSGGRTDTQYF. Using reference TRBV14 and TRBJ2-3 for the parts outside the CDR3, the full variable domain is EAGVTQFPSHSVIEKGQTVTLRCDPISGHDNLYWYRRVMGKEIKFLLHFVKESKQDESGMPNNRFLAERTGGTYSTLKVQPAELEDSGVYFCASSQAGTSGGRTDTQYFGPGTRLTVL.

This chain connects TRBV28 to TRBJ1-6, with D possibly being TRBD1 (6 bases). The ends were cut back, 3 bases at V and 9 bases at J, with 12 bases in the middle. The germline V gene has CDR1 MDHEN and CDR2 SYDVKM. The length of the CDR3 is 14 residues. Written as DNA, the CDR3 is TGTGCCAGCAGTTTCCGGGGGCGCGGTTCACCCCTCCACTTT. This sequence encodes CASSFRGRGSPLHF.

This chain links TRBV6-5 with TRBJ1-1; D gene uncertain. This CDR3 has 13 residues. Germline CDR1 MNHEY, CDR2 SVGAGI. Trimming took off 0 bases at V and 4 bases at J, with 6 bases between the two ends. The DNA of the CDR3 is TGTGCCAGCAGTTACTCGATGGGCACTGAAGCTTTCTTT. This sequence encodes CASSYSMGTEAFF.

This CDR3 reads CAISGGQRETNEQFF. CDR3 coding DNA: TGTGCCATCAGTGGAGGCCAGCGGGAGACCAATGAGCAGTTCTTC. V gene TRBV10-3 combines with J gene TRBJ2-1; 8 bases line up with TRBD2. CDR3 size: 15 residues. V lost 4 bases and J lost 6; bases outside the gene matches: 8. The germline gives CDR1 ENHRY, CDR2 SYGVKD.

Here the CDR3 DNA reads TGTGCCAGCAGTCTAGCGGGAATTAAGGTTGGAGACATTCAGTACTTC. It specifies CASSLAGIKVGDIQYF. The chain has TRBV28 and TRBJ2-4; 9 nucleotides agree with TRBD2. Germline-derived CDR1 and CDR2 are MDHEN and SYDVKM. This CDR3 comprises 16 residues. The V segment lost 5 bases and the J segment 8 bases; nucleotides outside the gene matches: 13.

V gene TRBV6-6 combines with J gene TRBJ1-2; TRBD1 agrees at 8 bases. J lost 5 bases, V lost 5 bases, and 7 bases had no gene match. Germline assignment: CDR1 MNHNY and CDR2 SVGAGI (reference sequence). The CDR3 runs to 14 residues. The DNA of the CDR3 is TGTGCCAGCAGTGAGGACAGGGCGGTATATGGCTACACCTTC. Translation gives CASSEDRAVYGYTF.

In its sample, this clone was seen once. This rearrangement joins TRBV6-5 to TRBJ2-7; TRBD2 might be the D (6 bases). Germline V gene sequence: CDR1 MNHEY, CDR2 SVGAGI. V was clipped by 5 bases and J by 3 bases, with 11 bases between them. The CDR3 loop spans 13 amino acids. The CDR3 DNA follows: TGTGCCAGCAGTACGACTAGGGACTACGAGCAGTACTTC. Residues: CASSTTRDYEQYF.

This rearrangement joins TRBV5-1 to TRBJ2-3; 14 nucleotides match TRBD2. The CDR3 extends over 15 amino acids. CDR1 and CDR2 from the germline V gene are SGHRS and YFSETQ. V shed 3 bases, J shed 6 bases, and the junction held 3 bases outside the gene matches. The CDR3 DNA follows: TGCGCCAGCAGCTCCGGACTAGCGGGGGGTGATACGCAGTATTTT. The encoded protein is CASSSGLAGGDTQYF.

The CDR3 bases are TGTGCCAGCAGCCAAGACGGACTGAACACTGAAGCTTTCTTT. Translated: CASSQDGLNTEAFF. The rearrangement joins TRBV4-2 to TRBJ1-1; no firm D call. CDR1 is LGHNA and CDR2 is YNFKEQ in the germline V gene. The CDR3 is made up of 14 amino acids. With 0 bases removed from V and 0 bases from J, the gap between germline ends came to 5 bases.

In this sample, this clone turned up a few times. The rearrangement uses TRBV6-1 and TRBJ2-1; D perhaps matches TRBD1 (6 bases). The CDR3 is 16 amino acids. CDR1 MNHNS and CDR2 SASEGT come from the germline V gene. Deletions cut 2 bases from V and 4 bases from J, with 15 bases between. The CDR3 reads CASSEWGPGLYNEQFF. In nucleotides, the CDR3 is TGTGCCAGCAGTGAATGGGGGCCGGGGCTTTACAATGAGCAGTTCTTC.

The chain links TRBV10-2 to TRBJ1-3; D unresolved. Per germline, CDR1 WSHSY and CDR2 SAAADI. Trimming cost V 2 bases and J 0 bases, with 11 bases left between them. This CDR3 is 16 amino acids long. The CDR3 sequence is CASSETHLPSGNTIYF. The CDR3 nucleotides read TGCGCCAGCAGTGAGACGCACCTCCCCTCTGGAAACACCATATATTTT.

The rearrangement joins TRBV28 to TRBJ2-3, with a tentative D call TRBD2 (5 bases). CDR1 and CDR2 (germline): MDHEN, SYDVKM. The V end lost 5 bases, the J end lost 6 bases, and 15 bases lay between the germline ends. The CDR3 sequence is 14 residues long. The CDR3 sequence: CASSILSGWDTQYF. The CDR3 nucleotides read TGTGCCAGCAGTATTTTATCGGGATGGGATACGCAGTATTTT.

The chain combines TRBV7-8 with TRBJ2-1, with D uncertain. This CDR3 comprises 16 residues. V was trimmed by 1 base and J by 0 bases, leaving 10 bases between them. Germline values: CDR1 SGHVS, CDR2 FQNEAQ. The CDR3 DNA follows: TGTGCCAGCAGCTTAGAGGGTTTTAGCTCCTACAATGAGCAGTTCTTC. The encoded protein is CASSLEGFSSYNEQFF.